This T cell receptor beta chain originates from a study of cytomegalovirus exposure and HLA in healthy donors. General study points: The authors enumerated some 160 TCR beta chains as linked to cytomegalovirus. Some V segments (TRBV6-2 and TRBV6-3 among them) were excluded as indistinguishable. Apart from CMV serostatus, no immune exposure information was available.

V gave up 4 bases and J gave up 0 bases, with 9 bases separating them. CDR1 and CDR2 from the germline V gene are SEHNR and FQNEAQ (reference sequence). This CDR3 is 15 amino acids long. PCR amplification relied on 60 Vbeta primers (plus 13 Jbeta primers). TCRdb's copy holds only in-frame clones and misses some; the assay was immunoSEQ multiplex PCR. The sample contains about 120,000 clones, 75% to 90% of which appear only once. A word on this clone: Its antigen is not identified.

Sequencing used PBMCs. The TCR comes from a female donor in good health and CMV-seropositive. The chain joins TRBV7-9 to TRBJ1-4, with D unresolved. The CDR3: CASSSTSATNEKLFF. The CDR3 DNA reads as TGTGCCAGCAGCTCCACCAGTGCAACTAATGAAAAACTGTTTTTT.